Sequencing of this TCR beta chain was carried out in a study of PD-1 blockade in classical Hodgkin lymphoma. Trimming took 4 bases from V and 0 from J, leaving 18 bases between them. Germline CDR1 MDHEN, CDR2 SYDVKM. The CDR3 sequence is 17 residues long. Time point indicated: cycle 4 day 1 (C4D1), after 6 weeks of nivolumab. Brentuximab vedotin exposure varied, and every patient relapsed after autologous stem cell transplantation. Researchers pulled CD8+ T cells out of thawed PBMCs using magnetic negative selection. Notes on the study in general: The study found complete responders had baseline diversity similar to newly diagnosed patients. Excluded were patients who started nivolumab under 1 year after ASCT, a group that had lower diversity. Baseline TCR diversity was reportedly lower in newly diagnosed patients than healthy donors.

Clones were sequenced by immunoSEQ multiplex PCR, and TCRdb holds only the in-frame ones, with some missing. This table holds approximately 6,800 clones, 45% to 70% found once. In the case of this clone: The antigen remains unidentified.

This chain joins TRBV28 and TRBJ1-1; maybe TRBD1 (5 bases). Sample: CD8+ T cells from blood, taken before the fourth cycle of nivolumab. The sequence came from a human donor with classical Hodgkin lymphoma. For the CDR3, the DNA is TGTGCCAGCAGTTCGCCCCCCGCGGGACTGCTGAACACTGAAGCTTTCTTT. Translating it yields CASSSPPAGLLNTEAFF.